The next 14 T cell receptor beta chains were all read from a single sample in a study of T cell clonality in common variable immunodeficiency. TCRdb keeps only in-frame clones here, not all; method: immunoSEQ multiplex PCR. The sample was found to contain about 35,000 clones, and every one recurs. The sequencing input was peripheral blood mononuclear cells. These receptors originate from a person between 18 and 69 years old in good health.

The sequenced CDR3 bases are TGTGCCAGCAGCTTAGGCCCCCCGGGGGGAGAGACG. It is translated as CASSLGPPGGET. The CDR3 in its entirety is CASSLGPPGGETQYF. The V and J genes are TRBV13 and TRBJ2-3; TRBD2 aligns across 7 bases. Read coverage stops 3 residues before the CDR3 terminus; the germline J gene supplies the remainder. The CDR3 is 15 residues long. In germline, CDR1 is PRHDT, CDR2 FYEKMQ (reference sequence).

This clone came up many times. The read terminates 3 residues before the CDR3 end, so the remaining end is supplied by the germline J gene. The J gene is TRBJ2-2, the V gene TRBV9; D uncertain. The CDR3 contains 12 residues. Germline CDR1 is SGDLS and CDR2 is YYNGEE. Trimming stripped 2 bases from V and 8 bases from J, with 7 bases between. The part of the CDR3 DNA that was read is TGTGCCAGCAGCGTCCTAACGGGGGAG. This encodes CASSVLTGE. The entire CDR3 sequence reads CASSVLTGELFF.

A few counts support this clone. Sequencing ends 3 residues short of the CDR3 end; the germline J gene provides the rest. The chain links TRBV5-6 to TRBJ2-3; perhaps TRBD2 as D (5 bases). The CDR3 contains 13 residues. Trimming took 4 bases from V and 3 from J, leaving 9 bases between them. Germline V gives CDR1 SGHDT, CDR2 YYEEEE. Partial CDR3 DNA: TGTGCCAGCAGCCGCGGGTTTACAGATACG. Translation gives CASSRGFTDT. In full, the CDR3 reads CASSRGFTDTQYF.

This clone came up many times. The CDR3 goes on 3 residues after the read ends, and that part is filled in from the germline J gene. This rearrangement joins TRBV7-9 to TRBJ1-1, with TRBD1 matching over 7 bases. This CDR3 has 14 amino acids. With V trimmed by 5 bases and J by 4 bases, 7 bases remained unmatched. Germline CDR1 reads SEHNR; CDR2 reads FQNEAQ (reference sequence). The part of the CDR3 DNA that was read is TGTGCCAGCAGCGACCGGGACAGTTCCACTGAA. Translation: CASSDRDSSTE. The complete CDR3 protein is CASSDRDSSTEAFF.

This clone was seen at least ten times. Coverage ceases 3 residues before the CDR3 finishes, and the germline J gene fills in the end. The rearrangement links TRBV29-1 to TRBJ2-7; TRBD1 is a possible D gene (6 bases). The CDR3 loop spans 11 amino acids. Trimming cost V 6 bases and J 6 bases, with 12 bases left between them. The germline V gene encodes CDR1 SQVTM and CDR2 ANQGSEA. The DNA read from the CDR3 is TGCAGCGTAGCACAGGGCGGCGAG. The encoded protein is CSVAQGGE. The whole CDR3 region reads CSVAQGGEQYF.

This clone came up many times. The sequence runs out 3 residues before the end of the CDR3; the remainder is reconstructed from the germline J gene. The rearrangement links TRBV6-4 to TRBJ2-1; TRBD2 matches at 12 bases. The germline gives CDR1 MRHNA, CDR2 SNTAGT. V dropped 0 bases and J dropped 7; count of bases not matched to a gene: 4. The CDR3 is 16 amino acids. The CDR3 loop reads CASSDSWGTSGNEQFF. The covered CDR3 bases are TGTGCCAGCAGTGACTCGTGGGGGACTAGCGGGAATGAG.

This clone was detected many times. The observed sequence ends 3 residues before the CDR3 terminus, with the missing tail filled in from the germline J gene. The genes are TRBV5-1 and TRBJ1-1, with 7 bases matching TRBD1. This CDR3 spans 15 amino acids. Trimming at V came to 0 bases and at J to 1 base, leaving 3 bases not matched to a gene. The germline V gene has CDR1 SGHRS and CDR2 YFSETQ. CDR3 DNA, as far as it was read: TGCGCCAGCAGCTTGGCGGGACAGAAGAACACTGAA. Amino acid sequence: CASSLAGQKNTE. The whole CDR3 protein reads CASSLAGQKNTEAFF.

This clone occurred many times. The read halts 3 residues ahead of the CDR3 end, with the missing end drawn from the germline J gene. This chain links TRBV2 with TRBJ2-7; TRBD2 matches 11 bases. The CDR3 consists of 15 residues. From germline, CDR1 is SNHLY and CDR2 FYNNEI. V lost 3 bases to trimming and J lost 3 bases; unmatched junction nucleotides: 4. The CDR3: CASSDGLAGGYEQYF. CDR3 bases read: TGTGCCAGCAGTGACGGGCTAGCGGGAGGCTACGAG. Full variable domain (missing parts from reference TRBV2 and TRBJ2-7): EPEVTQTPSHQVTQMGQEVILRCVPISNHLYFYWYRQILGQKVEFLVSFYNNEISEKSEIFDDQFSVERPDGSNFTLKIRSTKLEDSAMYFCASSDGLAGGYEQYFGPGTRLTVT.

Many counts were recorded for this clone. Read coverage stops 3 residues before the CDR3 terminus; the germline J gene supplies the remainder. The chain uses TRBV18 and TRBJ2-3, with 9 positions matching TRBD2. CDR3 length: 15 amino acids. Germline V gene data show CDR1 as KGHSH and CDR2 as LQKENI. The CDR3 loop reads CASSPISRTSVTQYF. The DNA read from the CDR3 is TGTGCCAGCTCACCAATTTCCAGGACTAGCGTAACG. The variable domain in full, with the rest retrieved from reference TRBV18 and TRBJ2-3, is NAGVMQNPRHLVRRRGQEARLRCSPMKGHSHVYWYRQLPEEGLKFMVYLQKENIIDESGMPKERFSAEFPKEGPSILRIQQVVRGDSAAYFCASSPISRTSVTQYFGPGTRLTVL.

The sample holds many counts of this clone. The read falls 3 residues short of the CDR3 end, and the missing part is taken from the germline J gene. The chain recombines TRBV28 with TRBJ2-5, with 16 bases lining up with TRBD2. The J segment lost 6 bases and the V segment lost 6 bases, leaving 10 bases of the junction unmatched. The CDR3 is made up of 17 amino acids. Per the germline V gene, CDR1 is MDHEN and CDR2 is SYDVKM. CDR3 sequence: CASSITGLAGGGKTQYF. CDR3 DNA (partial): TGTGCCAGCAGCATAACGGGACTAGCGGGGGGGGGAAAGACC.

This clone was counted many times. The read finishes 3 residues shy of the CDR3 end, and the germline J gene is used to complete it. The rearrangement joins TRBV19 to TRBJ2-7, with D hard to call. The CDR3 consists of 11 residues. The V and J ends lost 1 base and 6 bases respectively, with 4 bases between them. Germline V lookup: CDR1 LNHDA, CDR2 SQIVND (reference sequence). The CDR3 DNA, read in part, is TGTGCCAGTAGTATAGGACTCGAG. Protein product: CASSIGLE. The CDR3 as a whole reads CASSIGLEQYF.

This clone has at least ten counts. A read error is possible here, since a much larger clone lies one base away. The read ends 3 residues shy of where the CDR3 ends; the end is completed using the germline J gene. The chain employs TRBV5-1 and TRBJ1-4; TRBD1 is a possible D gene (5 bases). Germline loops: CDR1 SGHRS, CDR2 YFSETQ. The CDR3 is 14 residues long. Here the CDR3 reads CASSSGSGANVLFF. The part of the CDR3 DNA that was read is TGCGCCAGCAGCTCCGGCTCTGGGGCCAACGTA.

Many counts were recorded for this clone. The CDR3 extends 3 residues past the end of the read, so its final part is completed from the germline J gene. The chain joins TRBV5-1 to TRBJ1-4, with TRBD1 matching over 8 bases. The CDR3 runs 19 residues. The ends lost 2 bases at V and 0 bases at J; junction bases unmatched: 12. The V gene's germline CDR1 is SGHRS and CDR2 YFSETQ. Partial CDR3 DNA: TGCGCCAGCAGCTTCGATAGTGGACAGGGAGATTCAACTAATGAAAAA. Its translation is CASSFDSGQGDSTNEK. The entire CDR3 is CASSFDSGQGDSTNEKLFF.

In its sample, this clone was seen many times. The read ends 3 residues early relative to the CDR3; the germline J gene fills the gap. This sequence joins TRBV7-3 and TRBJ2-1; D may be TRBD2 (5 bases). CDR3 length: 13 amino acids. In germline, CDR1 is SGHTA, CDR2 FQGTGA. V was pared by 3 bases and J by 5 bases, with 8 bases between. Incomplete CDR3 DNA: TGTGCCAGCAGCTTCCACGGGGACAATGAG. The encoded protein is CASSFHGDNE. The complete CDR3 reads CASSFHGDNEQFF.